Here is one T cell receptor beta chain with its context. Its antigen is undetermined. The junction does not match germline at one end; this may be a read error. The treatment is: approximately 9-day PBMC culture with coronavirus spike peptide pools or control peptides (ViraFEST assay). CD4+ T lymphocytes from the unexposed donor were collected before the COVID-19 pandemic (2011-2018). The Oncomine TCR Beta short-read assay was what sequenced the DNA obtained from cultured CD4+ T cells. CD4+ T cells were cultured, and genomic DNA was extracted from them. TCRdb re-called the PCR reads through MiXCR, storing one row per CDR3 protein. The sample comprises around 7,000 distinct CDR3 sequences, around a third of which are singletons, and approximately 10% rests with the top ten. The sample originates from a study of vaccination and CD4 T cells after COVID-19. The TCR originated in a human donor in good health. The sequenced sample was CD4+ T cells from blood, cultured in vitro.

CDR3 sequence reads: CAGSRDSLRDQPQHF. The CDR3 DNA is TGTGCCGGCAGTCGGGACAGCCTGAGGGATCAGCCCCAGCATTTT. V usage is TRBV28 and J usage is TRBJ1-5; 7 bases align to TRBD1. Germline V gene sequence: CDR1 MDHEN, CDR2 SYDVKM. The CDR3 consists of 15 residues.